This TCR beta chain was retrieved from a study of CD8 T cells in ankylosing spondylitis. TCRdb re-analysed the 5' RACE reads in MiXCR, keeping a single row per CDR3 protein. The sample holds about 69,000 distinct CDR3 sequences; 5.3% are singletons and the top ten take about 2.2%. The germline CDR1 and CDR2 sequences are SGHTA and FQGTGA. This CDR3 comprises 13 residues. With 4 bases removed from V and 16 bases from J, the gap between germline ends came to 20 bases. This clonotype was seen many times. The sequencing sample was made of blood, either unsorted or a sorted T cell fraction (not recorded which). The chain is built from TRBV7-3 and TRBJ2-1; D possibly corresponds to TRBD1 (7 bases). This clonotype originated in a male donor with ankylosing spondylitis or in good health (not recorded which). The CDR3 DNA follows: TGTGCCAGCAGCTCGGAACAGGGGACTCGAATTTTCTTC. It translates to CASSSEQGTRIFF.